The clone carrying this T cell receptor (beta chain) has more than one count but fewer than ten. The sample is drawn from a study of blood T cell repertoires in COVID-19. Study overall: Sites across the United States, Italy and Spain contributed samples from acute and convalescent COVID-19. T cells, B-cell-depleted T cells, or PBMCs supplied cDNA or gDNA.

In the original workflow: For nucleated cells, counts were estimated from reference gene primer amplification. The assay was immunoSEQ multiplex PCR, and TCRdb's table has in-frame clones only and misses some. The DNA gave D and trimming, while V, J and clone size come from that table. The top ten hold about 4.5% of the sample, which has about 260,000 clones, over 65% seen once. The CDR3 is 15 residues long. Trimming pared 0 bases from V and 1 base from J, leaving 7 bases between. Germline V gene lookup returns CDR1 LNHDA and CDR2 SQIVND (reference sequence). Sequencing was performed on peripheral blood. The chain couples TRBV19 to TRBJ1-5; no clear D gene. The TCR was taken from a man between 60 and 75 years old who had recovered from COVID-19. DNA for the CDR3: TGTGCCAGTAGTATAGAGGGCAGAAGCAATCAGCCCCAGCATTTT. Its translation: CASSIEGRSNQPQHF.